This entry describes one T cell receptor beta chain. Data came from immunoSEQ multiplex PCR; TCRdb stores just in-frame clones and leaves some out. The table has 84,000 or so clones, about four fifths seen once; the top ten hold approximately 6.3%. This sample was taken from a study of blood T cell repertoires in COVID-19. Study at large: Collection of acute and convalescent COVID-19 samples took place in the United States, Italy and Spain.

The V gene's germline CDR1 is SEHNR and CDR2 FQNEAQ (reference sequence). CDR3 length: 15 residues. V shed 3 bases and J 0 bases; nucleotides not matched to a gene: 0. The sample was peripheral blood. This rearrangement joins TRBV7-9 to TRBJ1-3, with 9 bases lining up with TRBD1. The TCR was taken from a man in his 70s with COVID-19, enrolled during active disease. In DNA form, the CDR3 reads TGTGCCAGCAGCTTGACAGGGGGCTCTGGAAACACCATATATTTT. Encoded protein: CASSLTGGSGNTIYF.